Shown below are 5 T cell receptor beta chains from a single sample sequenced in a study of shared clonotypes between healthy human individuals. TCRdb's copy holds only in-frame clones and misses some; the assay was immunoSEQ multiplex PCR. Counted here are approximately 720,000 clones, 72% occurring once; the ten biggest clones make up 1.8%. Source material: memory CD4+ T cells sorted from blood. Subset noted: CD45RA-negative fraction. Source of these receptors: a woman between 25 and 40 years old in good health.

This CDR3 reads CASSDWGLANQPQHF. CDR3 nucleotides: TGTGCCAGCAGTGACTGGGGGTTAGCAAATCAGCCCCAGCATTTT. V is TRBV2 and J is TRBJ1-5; the D gene is possibly TRBD1 (5 bases). This CDR3 region has 15 residues. The ends were cut back, 3 bases at V and 4 bases at J, with 13 bases in the middle. Germline V gives CDR1 SNHLY, CDR2 FYNNEI.

The chain uses TRBV29-1 and TRBJ2-6; no definite D call. The CDR3 covers 13 residues. V dropped 5 bases and J dropped 0 bases, with 5 bases sitting between them. Per germline, CDR1 SQVTM and CDR2 ANQGSEA. CDR3 region: CSVQVSGANVLTF. DNA of the CDR3: TGCAGCGTTCAGGTCTCTGGGGCCAACGTCCTGACTTTC.

The chain uses TRBV6-6 and TRBJ2-7; 7 bases align to TRBD1. Per the germline V gene, CDR1 is MNHNY and CDR2 is SVGAGI (reference sequence). Germline trimming cut 7 bases from V and 1 base from J; bases unmatched to any gene: 7. CDR3 size: 14 residues. The CDR3 DNA is TGTGCCAGCACCTGGACAGGAACGTCCTACGAGCAGTACTTC. Its translation: CASTWTGTSYEQYF.

The CDR3 DNA follows: TGTGCCAGTCAACAGGGGGCTCGGACCGGGGAGCTGTTTTTT. Its protein is CASQQGARTGELFF. V usage is TRBV6-5 and J usage is TRBJ2-2; 9 nucleotides align to TRBD1. This CDR3 is 14 amino acids long. Trimming took 9 bases from V and 5 from J; bases not matched to a gene: 7. CDR1 and CDR2 from the germline V gene are MNHEY and SVGAGI.

The chain is built from TRBV4-2 and TRBJ2-3; 10 nucleotides match TRBD2. Germline V gene data show CDR1 as LGHNA and CDR2 as YNFKEQ. The CDR3 is made up of 16 amino acids. Trimming took 4 bases from V and 5 from J; bases not matched to a gene: 9. The CDR3: CASSLTEAGGEDTQYF. CDR3 DNA sequence: TGTGCCAGCAGCCTAACTGAAGCGGGAGGGGAAGATACGCAGTATTTT.